A single sample is the source of the 11 T cell receptor beta chains below, sequenced in a study of cytomegalovirus exposure and HLA in healthy donors. This PCR relied on a set of 60 Vbeta primers and 13 Jbeta primers. Repertoires were generated with immunoSEQ multiplex PCR, while TCRdb's copy carries only in-frame clones and drops some. This table has roughly 96,000 clones, under 85% appearing once. Sequencing was done on a sample of PBMCs. These receptors all come from a woman in her 70s in good health and CMV-seropositive.

The chain combines TRBV9 with TRBJ2-5, with TRBD1 as a possible D gene (6 bases). The DNA matches TRBJ2-7 better at its end, which makes the J call doubtful. CDR1 is SGDLS and CDR2 is YYNGEE in the germline V gene. The CDR3 is 15 residues long. The CDR3 spells CASSVQTGSSSEQYF. CDR3 nucleotide sequence: TGTGCCAGCAGCGTTCAGACAGGCTCCTCATCCGAGCAGTACTTC.

This sequence joins TRBV11-2 and TRBJ2-3, with a possible D match to TRBD2 (5 bases). CDR1 is SGHAT, CDR2 FQNNGV, per germline. Trimming shortened V by 6 bases and J by 3 bases, and 10 bases separated the two germline ends. The CDR3 extends over 13 amino acids. The CDR3 region has the DNA TGTGCCAGCAGTCTCTCGGGAACAGATACGCAGTATTTT. Translation: CASSLSGTDTQYF.

This clone was detected only a few times. V and J are TRBV29-1 and TRBJ2-7; 7 bases are a match to TRBD1. V trimming: 5 bases; J trimming: 0 bases; junction bases outside the gene matches: 10. Germline V gene data show CDR1 as SQVTM and CDR2 as ANQGSEA. This CDR3 comprises 15 residues. The CDR3 DNA sequence: TGCAGCGTTCGTACCGCGACAGGGCTCTCCTACGAGCAGTACTTC. Translation gives CSVRTATGLSYEQYF.

This clone was counted only a few times. The chain links TRBV5-1 to TRBJ2-5; tentative D call: TRBD1 (6 bases). V was shortened by 4 bases and J by 4 bases, with 14 bases between the two germline ends. Germline assignment: CDR1 SGHRS and CDR2 YFSETQ. This CDR3 region has 14 residues. The CDR3 is CASSLTGTRETQYF. The CDR3 region has the DNA TGCGCCAGCAGCCTGACCGGGACAAGAGAGACCCAGTACTTC.

The CDR3 loop is CASSPSPGQTYEQYF. In DNA form, the CDR3 reads TGTGCCAGCTCACCATCCCCCGGTCAAACCTACGAGCAGTACTTC. The rearrangement links TRBV18 to TRBJ2-7; D is unresolved. This CDR3 is 15 amino acids long. Germline assignment: CDR1 KGHSH and CDR2 LQKENI. V was trimmed by 2 bases and J by 2 bases, leaving 13 bases between them. Full variable domain (remainder filled in from reference TRBV18 and TRBJ2-7): NAGVMQNPRHLVRRRGQEARLRCSPMKGHSHVYWYRQLPEEGLKFMVYLQKENIIDESGMPKERFSAEFPKEGPSILRIQQVVRGDSAAYFCASSPSPGQTYEQYFGPGTRLTVT.

This rearrangement joins TRBV7-3 to TRBJ2-3, with 7 bases aligning to TRBD1. The CDR3 is 15 residues long. Germline V CDR1 and CDR2: SGHTA, FQGTGA. After removal of 5 bases from V and 0 bases from J, the junction contained 5 bases not matched to a gene. CDR3 protein: CASSLSGQSTDTQYF. The CDR3 DNA is TGTGCCAGCAGCCTCTCGGGACAGAGCACAGATACGCAGTATTTT.

The rearrangement joins TRBV9 to TRBJ2-7; D is possibly TRBD2 (6 bases). Trimming left V 3 bases short and J 5 bases short, with 9 bases between. The germline gives CDR1 SGDLS, CDR2 YYNGEE. This CDR3 has 12 amino acids. The CDR3 spells CASSGGEHEQYF. CDR3 sequence (DNA): TGTGCCAGCAGCGGGGGGGAGCACGAGCAGTACTTC.

This clone was counted a single time. The CDR3 DNA reads TGTGCCAGCAGCTCTCAGGGATCGTCGGGAAACACCATATATTTT. Translating it yields CASSSQGSSGNTIYF. V usage is TRBV7-2 and J usage is TRBJ1-3; possible D gene TRBD1, 5 bases. The germline V and J ends were trimmed by 4 bases and 4 bases, with 14 bases remaining between them. Germline loops: CDR1 SGHTA, CDR2 FQGNSA. The CDR3 has 15 residues.

The CDR3 DNA sequence: TGTGCCAGCAGTTTAATCCAGCGCGAGACCCAGTACTTC. This codes for CASSLIQRETQYF. The chain couples TRBV27 to TRBJ2-5; no firm D call. The CDR3 is made up of 13 amino acids. Germline CDR1 and CDR2: MNHEY and SMNVEV (reference sequence). The V and J ends lost 2 bases and 5 bases respectively, with 9 bases between them.

This rearrangement joins TRBV28 to TRBJ2-7, with a possible D match to TRBD1 (6 bases). CDR3 length: 13 amino acids. Trimming shortened V by 2 bases and J by 3 bases, and 8 bases separated the two germline ends. The germline V gene has CDR1 MDHEN and CDR2 SYDVKM. The CDR3 sequence: CASSLTGHYEQYF. As DNA, the CDR3 is TGTGCCAGCAGTTTAACAGGGCACTACGAGCAGTACTTC.

The sample holds a few counts of this clone. The chain uses TRBV29-1 and TRBJ2-2; unclear D gene. Germline CDR1 reads SQVTM; CDR2 reads ANQGSEA. There are 12 residues in the CDR3. V was trimmed by 3 bases and J by 3 bases, leaving 5 bases between them. The CDR3 DNA sequence: TGCAGCGTTGACGGGTACACCGGGGAGCTGTTTTTT. Protein sequence: CSVDGYTGELFF.